This T cell receptor beta chain originates from a study of blood T cell repertoires in COVID-19. Clones were read by immunoSEQ multiplex PCR, and TCRdb kept only the in-frame ones, dropping some. The sample carries about 410,000 clones, about nine tenths recorded once. This clone has just a few counts. The same CDR3 can be traced to other DNA sequences in this sample. In germline, CDR1 is SQVTM, CDR2 ANQGSEA. The CDR3 is 12 amino acids. V lost 1 base and J lost 1, with 5 bases in between. The sequence came from a woman younger than 45 with active or convalescent COVID-19. The sequenced sample was peripheral blood. The V and J genes are TRBV29-1 and TRBJ2-7, with D unresolved. CDR3 region: CSVEGLSYEQYF. In DNA, the CDR3 is TGCAGCGTTGAAGGACTTTCCTACGAGCAGTACTTC.